This T cell receptor (beta chain) comes out of a study of T cells in Graves' hyperthyroidism and ophthalmopathy. This clonotype was found many times. Researchers took RNA transcripts and amplified the TCR beta CDR3 regions from them. First-round RT-PCR of the TCR CDR3 relied on the HTBI primer set. TCRdb used MiXCR to reprocess the multiplex PCR reads, holding one entry per CDR3 protein. The sample holds about 590,000 distinct CDR3 sequences; approximately 14% are singletons and the top ten take approximately 7.4%. This CDR3 spans 13 amino acids. Germline values: CDR1 DFQATT, CDR2 SNEGSKA (reference sequence). The V gene end was trimmed by 5 bases and the J gene end by 2 bases; junction bases not matched to a gene: 5.

Input material: blood. The sequence was collected from a woman aged 25 to 39 with Graves' hyperthyroidism. This chain joins TRBV20-1 and TRBJ2-7; 8 nucleotides match TRBD2. Here the CDR3 reads CSAGRAGAYEQYF. CDR3 nucleotides: TGCAGTGCTGGAAGAGCGGGAGCCTACGAGCAGTACTTC.